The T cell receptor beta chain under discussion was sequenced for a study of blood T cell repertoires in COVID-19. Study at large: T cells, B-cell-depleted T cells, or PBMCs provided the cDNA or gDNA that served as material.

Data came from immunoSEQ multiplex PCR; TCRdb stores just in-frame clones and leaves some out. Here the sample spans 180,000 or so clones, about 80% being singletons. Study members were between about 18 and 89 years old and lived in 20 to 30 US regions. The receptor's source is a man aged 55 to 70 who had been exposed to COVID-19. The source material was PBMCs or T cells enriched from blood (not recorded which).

CDR3 in amino acids: CASSSRRGTEAFF. CDR3 DNA sequence: TGCGCCAGCAGCTCCCGGAGGGGAACTGAAGCTTTCTTT. The chain joins TRBV5-1 to TRBJ1-1; TRBD1 might be the D (5 bases). Trimming left V 3 bases short and J 5 bases short, with 11 bases between. Germline V gene sequence: CDR1 SGHRS, CDR2 YFSETQ. CDR3 length: 13 amino acids.